The TCR beta chain described here comes from a study of Ad26.COV2.S vaccination and SARS-CoV-2 variants. Background on the study: Enrollment placed the donor in the COV1001 Ad26.COV2.S trial arm. Study-wide points: Placebo recipients trailed vaccine recipients in spike-specific TCR breadth. There was a possibility that the TCR breadth and depth analyses underestimated total T cell responses.

The assay was immunoSEQ multiplex PCR, and TCRdb's table has in-frame clones only and misses some. Counted here are more than 350,000 clones, roughly 90% occurring once; the ten biggest clones make up about 12%. As for this clone: The antigen is not known.

This CDR3 has 14 residues. Germline assignment: CDR1 SGHRS and CDR2 YFSETQ. V dropped 2 bases and J dropped 6; count of bases not matched to a gene: 3. Treatment given: around 19 received Ad26.COV2.S at low or high dose, single or two shots; roughly five received placebo; per-sample allocation not given. Specimen acquisition occurred on day 63 following the initial vaccine or placebo injection. This person who donated was an adult of 18-55 years in Boston. This TCR derives from a person aged 18 to 59 who received the Ad26.COV2.S COVID-19 vaccine or a placebo. Sequencing used peripheral blood, obtained in a trial of Ad26.COV2.S vaccine versus placebo. The chain has TRBV5-1 and TRBJ2-2; TRBD2 agrees at 8 bases. The CDR3 region is CASSLSGSAGELFF. CDR3 DNA sequence: TGCGCCAGCAGCTTAAGCGGGAGTGCCGGGGAGCTGTTTTTT.